These T cell receptor beta chains were read from a single sample in a study of blood T cell repertoires in COVID-19. Sequencing used immunoSEQ multiplex PCR; TCRdb keeps in-frame clones, though not all of them. The top ten hold approximately 5% of the sample, which has 100,000 to 120,000 clones, about 90% seen once. The sequencing input was peripheral blood. The receptors derive from a human donor in a cohort sampled during active COVID-19. Both conserved end residues are part of each CDR3. Fields, in order: J gene, clone size, D gene, V gene, CDR3 protein, CDR3 DNA. The D gene is left open where the match is weak. Not every row has a clone size; where given, it reads once, few, many or a size class.

>TRBJ1-4|-|TRBD1|TRBV30
CAWAAGTGSEKLFF
TGTGCCTGGGCCGCCGGGACAGGGTCTGAAAAACTGTTTTTT
>TRBJ2-7|-|-|TRBV18
CASSGQGHPSEQYF
TGTGCCAGCTCCGGGCAGGGGCACCCTAGCGAGCAGTACTTC
>TRBJ2-2|once|TRBD1|TRBV19
CASSMDRGLTGELFF
TGTGCCAGTAGTATGGACAGGGGGCTCACCGGGGAGCTGTTTTTT
>TRBJ2-3|once|TRBD2|TRBV3-1/TRBV3-2
CASSPTGGGWDTQYF
TGTGCCAGCAGCCCGACCGGGGGGGGATGGGATACGCAGTATTTT
>TRBJ1-3|few|-|TRBV9
CASSVLVGDTIYF
TGTGCCAGCAGCGTATTAGTCGGGGACACCATATATTTT
>TRBJ1-5|once|TRBD1|TRBV2
CASSGDRGQNQPQHF
TGTGCCAGCAGTGGGGACAGGGGGCAAAATCAGCCCCAGCATTTT
>TRBJ2-3|few|TRBD2|TRBV18
CASSAGAGGTDTQYF
TGTGCCAGCTCAGCCGGAGCGGGGGGCACAGATACGCAGTATTTT
>TRBJ2-7|-|-|TRBV27
CASSLISGLLLGWYF
TGTGCCAGCAGTTTAATCTCGGGACTGCTTTTAGGTTGGTACTTC
>TRBJ2-1|-|TRBD2|TRBV9
CASSGTSGGAYNEQFF
TGTGCCAGCAGCGGGACTAGCGGGGGGGCGTACAATGAGCAGTTCTTC
>TRBJ2-7|-|TRBD1|TRBV28
CASSLARDRVGEQYF
TGTGCCAGCAGTTTAGCTCGGGACAGGGTGGGTGAGCAGTACTTC
>TRBJ1-2|-|TRBD1|TRBV29-1
CSVAGQIIPGYGYTF
TGCAGCGTTGCGGGACAGATTATCCCGGGCTATGGCTACACCTTC
>TRBJ2-3|-|TRBD2|TRBV4-2
CASSQDRATSASTDTQYF
TGTGCCAGCAGCCAAGATAGGGCGACTAGCGCTAGCACAGATACGCAGTATTTT
>TRBJ2-1|-|-|TRBV6-4
CASSIKTEAPHNEQFF
TGTGCCAGCTCCATCAAAACTGAGGCCCCTCACAATGAGCAGTTCTTC
>TRBJ1-1|-|TRBD1|TRBV27
CASKLLGQGYTEAFF
TGTGCCAGCAAACTGCTGGGACAGGGGTACACTGAAGCTTTCTTT
>TRBJ1-2|-|TRBD1|TRBV7-9
CASTRGEAYGYTF
TGTGCCAGCACCAGGGGGGAGGCCTATGGCTACACCTTC
>TRBJ2-2|-|TRBD2|TRBV18
CASSPPVISGAPNTGELFF
TGTGCCAGCTCACCACCGGTTATTAGCGGGGCCCCGAACACCGGGGAGCTGTTTTTT
>TRBJ1-6|-|TRBD1|TRBV5-6
CASSFFHGDSSNSPLHF
TGTGCCAGCAGCTTTTTTCATGGGGACAGTTCTAATTCACCCCTCCACTTT
>TRBJ2-3|-|-|TRBV6-2/TRBV6-3
CASSEARLTDTQYF
TGTGCCAGCAGTGAGGCGAGGCTCACAGATACGCAGTATTTT
>TRBJ2-7|-|TRBD1|TRBV27
CASSFRPLGQGAYEQYF
TGTGCCAGCAGTTTCCGACCGTTGGGACAGGGGGCCTACGAGCAGTACTTC
>TRBJ2-3|-|-|TRBV19
CASRSLATTDTQYF
TGTGCCAGTAGATCTCTAGCGACCACAGATACGCAGTATTTT
>TRBJ1-2|-|TRBD1|TRBV12-3/TRBV12-4
CATSTGVGGYTF
TGTGCCACCTCGACAGGGGTGGGTGGCTACACCTTC
>TRBJ2-7|-|TRBD2|TRBV6-5
CASSPNPSGMPHF
TGTGCCAGCAGCCCCAACCCGAGCGGGATGCCACACTTC
>TRBJ1-5|once|TRBD1|TRBV2
CASRDSGFQPQHF
TGTGCCAGCCGGGACAGTGGGTTTCAGCCCCAGCATTTT
>TRBJ2-1|-|TRBD1|TRBV4-2
CASSQDGADRDFYNEQFF
TGTGCCAGCAGCCAAGATGGAGCGGACAGGGACTTTTACAATGAGCAGTTCTTC
>TRBJ2-7|-|-|TRBV6-5
CASRGIGVGSVRQYF
TGTGCCAGCAGGGGAATAGGGGTAGGTTCGGTTCGTCAGTACTTC
>TRBJ1-1|-|-|TRBV7-8
CASSLGNSFNTEAFF
TGTGCCAGCAGCTTAGGCAACAGCTTTAACACTGAAGCTTTCTTT
>TRBJ1-1|-|-|TRBV7-3
CASRKNTGNTEAFF
TGTGCCAGCAGGAAAAATACAGGGAACACTGAAGCTTTCTTT
>TRBJ2-1|-|-|TRBV15
CATSRRGGIYNEQFF
TGTGCCACCAGTCGGAGGGGGGGCATCTACAATGAGCAGTTCTTC